A single sample gave rise to the 28 T cell receptor beta chains below, sequenced in a study of CD8 T cells in Susac syndrome (dated by TCRdb to about 2019). Library prep was done by the immunoSEQ multiplex PCR assay. RNA was extracted with the RNeasy kit and 0.5 to 1 ug was reverse transcribed using random hexamers. Starting from the raw public reads, TCRdb applied fastp trimming at Q25, assembled clones with MiXCR and retained in-frame beta chains. Merged by CDR3 protein, the rows form single entries marked with the most common genes and DNA. The sample data list roughly 200,000 distinct CDR3 sequences, and just under 95% of these were observed just once. 0.095% to 0.1% of the sample goes to the ten largest clones. The material sequenced was CD4+ T cells from PBMCs. These receptors originate from a human donor with Susac syndrome.

The J gene is TRBJ1-2, the V gene TRBV16; D unresolved. The germline V gene has CDR1 KGHSY and CDR2 FQNENV. The length of the CDR3 is 14 residues. Trimming took off 0 bases at V and 2 bases at J, with 7 bases between the two ends. Here the CDR3 DNA reads TGTGCCAGCAGCCAATCAGAGGCAAACTATGGCTACACCTTC. Its protein is CASSQSEANYGYTF. Full variable domain (remainder filled in from reference TRBV16 and TRBJ1-2): GEEVAQTPKHLVRGEGQKAKLYCAPIKGHSYVFWYQQVLKNEFKFLISFQNENVFDETGMPKERFSAKCLPNSPCSLEIQATKLEDSAVYFCASSQSEANYGYTFGSGTRLTVV.

The V and J genes are TRBV30 and TRBJ2-2; D might be TRBD1 (6 bases). V was shortened by 4 bases and J by 9 bases, with 21 bases between the two germline ends. The CDR3 has 15 residues. Germline V gene sequence: CDR1 GTSNPN, CDR2 SVGIG (reference sequence). The CDR3 DNA sequence: TGTGCCTGGAAGAGAACAGGGCCGCCGAGGAGGGAGCTGTTTTTT. This translates into CAWKRTGPPRRELFF.

The chain carries TRBV4-1 and TRBJ2-3, with 15 bases fitting TRBD2. CDR1 MGHRA and CDR2 YSYEKL come from the germline V gene. The CDR3 spans 17 residues. V trimming: 0 bases; J trimming: 6 bases; junction bases outside the gene matches: 4. CDR3 amino acids: CASSQDGTSGRMDTQYF. DNA for the CDR3: TGCGCCAGCAGCCAAGATGGGACTAGCGGGAGGATGGATACGCAGTATTTT.

The chain combines TRBV3-1 with TRBJ1-4, with no clear D. The germline V and J ends were trimmed by 1 base and 3 bases, with 12 bases remaining between them. CDR3 length: 16 amino acids. Germline CDR1 is LGHDT and CDR2 is YNNKEL (reference sequence). CDR3 sequence: CASSQAREGPNEKLFF. The CDR3 DNA reads TGTGCCAGCAGCCAAGCACGGGAAGGGCCTAATGAAAAACTGTTTTTT.

The J gene is TRBJ2-5, the V gene TRBV6-6; 8 nucleotides match TRBD1. Looked up from germline, CDR1 is MNHNY and CDR2 is SVGAGI (reference sequence). J lost 2 bases, V lost 1 base, and 3 bases had no gene match. This CDR3 region has 15 residues. The CDR3 region is CASSYLGTGQETQYF. The CDR3 nucleotides are TGTGCCAGCAGTTACTTGGGGACAGGACAAGAGACCCAGTACTTC.

This rearrangement joins TRBV13 to TRBJ1-1; D possibly corresponds to TRBD1 (5 bases). V lost 3 bases and J lost 8, with 10 bases in between. This CDR3 contains 12 residues. Germline V gene data show CDR1 as PRHDT and CDR2 as FYEKMQ (reference sequence). CDR3 protein: CASSLGGREAFF. The DNA for the CDR3 is TGTGCCAGCAGCTTGGGGGGACGGGAAGCTTTCTTT.

The chain couples TRBV28 to TRBJ1-2, with D possibly matching TRBD1 (5 bases). Germline V gene sequence: CDR1 MDHEN, CDR2 SYDVKM. The CDR3 runs to 11 residues. CDR3 in DNA: TGTTTAACCGGGACGGACTATGGCTACACCTTC. It is translated as CLTGTDYGYTF.

The chain joins TRBV7-2 to TRBJ2-7, with 9 nucleotides matching TRBD1. Germline V gives CDR1 SGHTA, CDR2 FQGNSA. The CDR3 sequence is 15 residues long. Unmatched junction bases numbered 7, after V lost 5 bases and J lost 2 bases. CDR3 sequence (DNA): TGTGCCAGCAGCCGCGGACAGGGGCCGGCCTACGAGCAGTACTTC. Its protein is CASSRGQGPAYEQYF. The full variable domain, its missing parts supplied by reference TRBV7-2 and TRBJ2-7, is GAGVSQSPSNKVTEKGKDVELRCDPISGHTALYWYRQSLGQGLEFLIYFQGNSAPDKSGLPSDRFSAERTGGSVSTLTIQRTQQEDSAVYLCASSRGQGPAYEQYFGPGTRLTVT.

The chain employs TRBV5-4 and TRBJ1-2; 10 nucleotides align to TRBD1. V was pared by 7 bases and J by 7 bases, with 16 bases of the junction left unmatched. The length of the CDR3 is 16 residues. Germline CDR1 is SGHNT and CDR2 is YYREEE (reference sequence). CDR3 DNA sequence: TGTGCCAGCGCTAACTTCCGGGACAGGGGCCCGTCTGGCTACACCTTC. It encodes CASANFRDRGPSGYTF.

J is TRBJ2-1 and V is TRBV4-3, with TRBD2 matching 9 bases. CDR3 length: 16 residues. V trimming: 1 base; J trimming: 8 bases; junction bases outside the gene matches: 9. Germline CDR1 is LGHNA and CDR2 is YSLEER. The DNA of the CDR3 is TGCGCCAGCAGCCAAGTTGGCGGGAGGGCCAGGTATGAGCAGTTCTTC. Its protein product is CASSQVGGRARYEQFF.

The chain combines TRBV12-3 or TRBV12-4 with TRBJ1-2; D ambiguous. The V end was cut by 8 bases, the J end by 6 bases, with 13 bases between. This CDR3 comprises 12 residues. CDR3 nucleotide sequence: TGTGCCAGCCAGAGTCGGTGGAATGGCTACACCTTC. As protein: CASQSRWNGYTF.

The chain has TRBV6-5 and TRBJ2-1; the D is unclear. V lost 8 bases to trimming and J lost 5 bases, with 13 bases between them. There are 13 residues in the CDR3. Germline V gene sequence: CDR1 MNHEY, CDR2 SVGAGI. The CDR3 DNA is TGTGCCAGCTACTTAAACAACCACAATGAGCAGTTCTTC. This gives the protein CASYLNNHNEQFF.

This chain links TRBV4-2 with TRBJ2-2, with D perhaps matching TRBD1 (6 bases). CDR1 is LGHNA, CDR2 YNFKEQ, per germline. There are 14 residues in the CDR3. V was shortened by 5 bases and J by 2 bases, with 9 bases between the two germline ends. The CDR3 DNA is TGTGCCAGCAGCTCACAGGGCAACACCGGGGAGCTGTTTTTT. This translates into CASSSQGNTGELFF.

This chain connects TRBV20-1 to TRBJ2-7, with 7 nucleotides matching TRBD1. The CDR3 extends over 13 amino acids. V was clipped by 4 bases and J by 3 bases; unmatched bases: 6. Germline-derived CDR1 and CDR2 are DFQATT and SNEGSKA (reference sequence). The CDR3 DNA follows: TGCAGTGCTACTGGACAGGATCACTACGAGCAGTACTTC. Amino acids: CSATGQDHYEQYF.

This chain connects TRBV4-3 to TRBJ2-1; D call uncertain. CDR1 is LGHNA, CDR2 YSLEER, per germline. The CDR3 is made up of 14 amino acids. V was clipped by 0 bases and J by 4 bases, with 7 bases between them. The CDR3 protein is CASSQDGNYNEQFF. The CDR3 nucleotides read TGCGCCAGCAGCCAAGATGGGAATTACAATGAGCAGTTCTTC.

This chain links TRBV5-8 with TRBJ2-7, with 11 bases that match TRBD1. The CDR3 runs 14 residues. V lost 4 bases, J lost 7 bases, and 7 bases stayed unmatched. Per the germline V gene, CDR1 is SGHTS and CDR2 is YDEGEE. Here the CDR3 DNA reads TGTGCCAGCAGCGTGGACAGGGGGCGCCCTGAGCAGTACTTC. It translates to CASSVDRGRPEQYF.

V gene TRBV30 combines with J gene TRBJ1-3; possible D gene TRBD1, 6 bases. V lost 3 bases to trimming and J lost 0 bases, with 12 bases between them. This CDR3 has 15 amino acids. CDR1 and CDR2 (germline): GTSNPN, SVGIG (reference sequence). The CDR3 here is CAWSLTGISGNTIYF. In DNA, the CDR3 is TGTGCCTGGAGCCTTACAGGGATCTCTGGAAACACCATATATTTT.

The chain uses TRBV10-3 and TRBJ2-7, with D tentatively TRBD1 (5 bases). Trimming pared 0 bases from V and 4 bases from J, leaving 13 bases between. The CDR3 runs 15 residues. Germline V gives CDR1 ENHRY, CDR2 SYGVKD. CDR3 DNA sequence: TGTGCCATCAGTGAGTCGGTGGACACCCATTACGAGCAGTACTTC. Residues: CAISESVDTHYEQYF.

This chain links TRBV5-1 with TRBJ2-7; perhaps TRBD1 as D (5 bases). The V and J ends lost 4 bases and 3 bases respectively, with 17 bases between them. This CDR3 has 15 amino acids. Per germline, CDR1 SGHRS and CDR2 YFSETQ. CDR3: CASSPTQGSGYEQYF. The CDR3 DNA reads as TGCGCCAGCAGCCCCACCCAGGGTTCTGGCTACGAGCAGTACTTC.

This rearrangement joins TRBV29-1 to TRBJ1-1, with D possibly matching TRBD1 (6 bases). V shed 6 bases and J shed 5 bases, with 19 bases lying between them. CDR1 is SQVTM, CDR2 ANQGSEA, per germline. The CDR3 totals 14 residues. CDR3 in DNA: TGCAGCGTCGGGACAATTACATCGAGGACTGAAGCTTTCTTT. It translates to CSVGTITSRTEAFF.

This chain links TRBV7-2 with TRBJ1-1; tentative D call: TRBD1 (5 bases). Germline-derived CDR1 and CDR2 are SGHTA and FQGNSA. This CDR3 has 14 amino acids. Trimming removed 5 bases from V and 0 bases from J, with 10 bases in between. The CDR3 nucleotides read TGTGCCAGCAGCATACAGGTCTTGAACACTGAAGCTTTCTTT. This translates into CASSIQVLNTEAFF.

V usage is TRBV2 and J usage is TRBJ1-1; 7 nucleotides line up with TRBD1. V shed 5 bases and J 4 bases; nucleotides not matched to a gene: 7. The CDR3 covers 14 residues. Germline V gene data show CDR1 as SNHLY and CDR2 as FYNNEI. DNA of the CDR3: TGTGCCAGCAGTAAGCAGGGGGAGAGCACTGAAGCTTTCTTT. Translating gives CASSKQGESTEAFF. The full variable domain, with the rest looked up from reference TRBV2 and TRBJ1-1, is EPEVTQTPSHQVTQMGQEVILRCVPISNHLYFYWYRQILGQKVEFLVSFYNNEISEKSEIFDDQFSVERPDGSNFTLKIRSTKLEDSAMYFCASSKQGESTEAFFGQGTRLTVV.

V and J are TRBV30 and TRBJ2-3; D uncertain. Trimming pared 0 bases from V and 4 bases from J, leaving 5 bases between. This CDR3 spans 12 amino acids. Germline CDR1 GTSNPN, CDR2 SVGIG (reference sequence). The CDR3 loop is CAWSVRPDTQYF. CDR3 nucleotides: TGTGCCTGGAGTGTACGGCCAGATACGCAGTATTTT.

The V gene is TRBV7-2, the J gene TRBJ2-6, with D possibly being TRBD2 (6 bases). The CDR3 has 17 residues. The ends were cut back, 3 bases at V and 1 base at J, with 13 bases in the middle. The V gene's germline CDR1 is SGHTA and CDR2 FQGNSA. DNA of the CDR3: TGTGCCAGCAGCTTGGAGGGCGTAAGATCTGGGGCCAACGTCCTGACTTTC. Encoded protein: CASSLEGVRSGANVLTF.

The rearrangement joins TRBV5-1 to TRBJ1-1, with 7 nucleotides matching TRBD1. Per the germline V gene, CDR1 is SGHRS and CDR2 is YFSETQ. V gave up 1 base and J gave up 4 bases; unmatched junction bases: 4. The CDR3 length is 14 residues. The CDR3: CASSLTGVGTEAFF. CDR3 DNA sequence: TGCGCCAGCAGCTTGACAGGGGTTGGCACTGAAGCTTTCTTT. Full variable domain (rest looked up from reference TRBV5-1 and TRBJ1-1): KAGVTQTPRYLIKTRGQQVTLSCSPISGHRSVSWYQQTPGQGLQFLFEYFSETQRNKGNFPGRFSGRQFSNSRSEMNVSTLELGDSALYLCASSLTGVGTEAFFGQGTRLTVV.

CDR3 loop: CSARVNSGAPEAFF. The CDR3 bases are TGCAGTGCTAGAGTCAATTCAGGGGCCCCTGAAGCTTTCTTT. The chain uses TRBV20-1 and TRBJ1-1; a possible D gene is TRBD1 (6 bases). Germline V lookup: CDR1 DFQATT, CDR2 SNEGSKA (reference sequence). Trimming took 1 base from V and 6 from J, leaving 15 bases between them. CDR3 length: 14 amino acids.

V usage is TRBV19 and J usage is TRBJ2-5, with a tentative D call TRBD1 (6 bases). The CDR3 has 14 amino acids. The germline CDR1 and CDR2 sequences are LNHDA and SQIVND (reference sequence). V gave up 3 bases and J gave up 5 bases, with 13 bases separating them. CDR3 residues: CASSIGQLFETQYF. For the CDR3, the DNA is TGTGCCAGTAGTATCGGACAGCTTTTCGAGACCCAGTACTTC.

The rearrangement links TRBV20-1 to TRBJ2-7, with D uncertain. Per germline, CDR1 DFQATT and CDR2 SNEGSKA (reference sequence). This CDR3 region has 15 residues. V gave up 6 bases and J gave up 2 bases, with 20 bases separating them. In nucleotides, the CDR3 is TGCAGTGCCCCCATTGGGCGCCAACTTACCTACGAGCAGTACTTC. It is translated as CSAPIGRQLTYEQYF.